The 27 T cell receptor beta chains presented below share a single source sample, sequenced in a study of blood T cell repertoires in COVID-19. TCRdb keeps only in-frame clones here, not all; method: immunoSEQ multiplex PCR. The repertoire holds approximately 160,000 clones, with just under 85% as singletons. The sequenced material came from peripheral blood. These TCRs come from a man in his forties or fifties who had recovered from COVID-19.

The J gene is TRBJ2-1, the V gene TRBV5-1; 13 bases fit TRBD2. This CDR3 contains 17 residues. Germline loops: CDR1 SGHRS, CDR2 YFSETQ. Trimming cost V 0 bases and J 7 bases; bases outside gene matches: 7. The CDR3 DNA sequence: TGCGCCAGCAGCTTGGAAGGGACTAGCGGGAAGTGGAATGAGCAGTTCTTC. Its protein product is CASSLEGTSGKWNEQFF.

This sequence joins TRBV19 and TRBJ1-6; 7 nucleotides agree with TRBD1. CDR1 is LNHDA and CDR2 is SQIVND in the germline V gene (reference sequence). V shed 6 bases, J shed 7 bases, and the junction held 6 bases outside the gene matches. This CDR3 comprises 14 residues. The CDR3 here is CASRGGQINSPLHF. The CDR3 DNA is TGTGCCAGTAGGGGGGGACAGATCAATTCACCCCTCCACTTT.

The chain has TRBV6-5 and TRBJ1-5; possibly TRBD1 for D (6 bases). Trimming took off 5 bases at V and 4 bases at J, with 9 bases between the two ends. Per the germline V gene, CDR1 is MNHEY and CDR2 is SVGAGI. The CDR3 runs to 13 residues. In DNA form, the CDR3 reads TGTGCCAGCAGTCTCGACAGGAATCAGCCCCAGCATTTT. This sequence encodes CASSLDRNQPQHF.

The chain recombines TRBV27 with TRBJ2-1, with 16 bases fitting TRBD2. The germline V gene has CDR1 MNHEY and CDR2 SMNVEV (reference sequence). The CDR3 spans 15 residues. Trimming took 5 bases from V and 13 from J; bases not matched to a gene: 8. The CDR3 coding sequence is TGTGCCAGCAGTATTGGGACTAGCGGGAGGGCCAAACAGTTCTTC. It encodes CASSIGTSGRAKQFF.

This clone was seen once. The chain uses TRBV11-3 and TRBJ2-3, with 8 bases aligning to TRBD2. V lost 3 bases and J lost 6; bases outside the gene matches: 11. The CDR3 is 16 amino acids. Per the germline V gene, CDR1 is SGHNT and CDR2 is YENEEA. CDR3 protein: CASSFAGTREFDTQYF. CDR3 bases: TGTGCCAGCAGCTTCGCCGGGACTAGAGAGTTTGATACGCAGTATTTT.

The gene calls are TRBV2 and TRBJ2-3, with 7 bases that match TRBD2. The CDR3 length is 14 residues. Trimming took 4 bases from V and 2 from J; bases not matched to a gene: 3. The germline V gene has CDR1 SNHLY and CDR2 FYNNEI. Written as DNA, the CDR3 is TGTGCCAGCAGTGGGCGGGGGTTCACAGATACGCAGTATTTT. Translation gives CASSGRGFTDTQYF.

There are a few counts of this clone. The chain recombines TRBV10-3 with TRBJ1-2, with 8 bases identical to TRBD1. V was clipped by 3 bases and J by 3 bases; unmatched bases: 3. The germline V gene has CDR1 ENHRY and CDR2 SYGVKD. The CDR3 totals 14 residues. DNA for the CDR3: TGTGCCATCAGTGAAGACAGGGGAGACTATGGCTACACCTTC. Amino acids: CAISEDRGDYGYTF.

This chain links TRBV27 with TRBJ2-2, with D unclear. Germline-derived CDR1 and CDR2 are MNHEY and SMNVEV (reference sequence). V shed 2 bases and J shed 4 bases, with 11 bases lying between them. The CDR3 runs to 15 residues. This CDR3 is CASSLGNRGTGELFF. The CDR3 bases are TGTGCCAGCAGTTTAGGAAACCGCGGCACCGGGGAGCTGTTTTTT.

This chain connects TRBV28 to TRBJ2-3; 9 bases are shared with TRBD2. V dropped 5 bases and J dropped 7; count of bases not matched to a gene: 10. The germline V gene encodes CDR1 MDHEN and CDR2 SYDVKM. This CDR3 is built from 15 residues. The CDR3 protein is CASSPGLAGSYTQYF. DNA for the CDR3: TGTGCCAGCAGTCCGGGACTAGCAGGCTCATATACGCAGTATTTT.

V usage is TRBV7-2 and J usage is TRBJ1-3; D not certain. CDR1 and CDR2 from the germline V gene are SGHTA and FQGNSA. This CDR3 region has 14 residues. V lost 6 bases to trimming and J lost 4 bases, with 13 bases between them. In nucleotides, the CDR3 is TGTGCCAGCAGAACTAGGAGGGCCGGAAACACCATATATTTT. This sequence encodes CASRTRRAGNTIYF.

The chain links TRBV10-3 to TRBJ2-7, with D possibly TRBD2 on 5 matching bases. Germline assignment: CDR1 ENHRY and CDR2 SYGVKD. The CDR3 length is 14 residues. Trimming removed 0 bases from V and 6 bases from J, with 12 bases in between. The CDR3 DNA reads as TGTGCCATCAGTGAGTCGAGAGGGTCTGGCGAGCAGTACTTC. It encodes CAISESRGSGEQYF.

The sample holds a few counts of this clone. The V call is TRBV10-3, the J call TRBJ1-6, with TRBD1 matching 10 bases. With V trimmed by 10 bases and J by 9 bases, 15 bases remained unmatched. The germline V gene encodes CDR1 ENHRY and CDR2 SYGVKD. This CDR3 is built from 16 residues. CDR3 in DNA: TGTGCCACCCTACAGCCGGGACAGGGGTTCGGTTCACCCCTCCACTTT. The encoded protein is CATLQPGQGFGSPLHF.

The chain uses TRBV2 and TRBJ2-5; TRBD2 agrees at 8 bases. The germline V gene encodes CDR1 SNHLY and CDR2 FYNNEI. J lost 4 bases, V lost 3 bases, and 7 bases had no gene match. The CDR3 covers 15 residues. The CDR3 DNA reads as TGTGCCAGCAGTGACTCAGCGGGAGTGGCAGAGACCCAGTACTTC. Protein sequence: CASSDSAGVAETQYF.

This chain links TRBV18 with TRBJ2-2; tentative D call: TRBD2 (5 bases). Germline V gives CDR1 KGHSH, CDR2 LQKENI. This CDR3 contains 15 residues. With 3 bases removed from V and 7 bases from J, the gap between germline ends came to 15 bases. CDR3 DNA: TGTGCCAGCTCACCCCCGGCGGCACGGGGCGGGGAGCTGTTTTTT. Its protein is CASSPPAARGGELFF.

This chain connects TRBV10-3 to TRBJ1-2, with D tentatively TRBD1 (6 bases). This CDR3 contains 13 residues. V was cut by 3 bases and J by 6 bases, with 11 bases left in between. CDR1 and CDR2 (germline): ENHRY, SYGVKD. The CDR3 DNA follows: TGTGCCATCAGTGAACAGGGAACAGATGGCTACACCTTC. Protein: CAISEQGTDGYTF.

This rearrangement joins TRBV6-2 or TRBV6-3 to TRBJ2-7; D not certain. The CDR3 loop spans 15 amino acids. Germline loops: CDR1 MNHEY, CDR2 SVGEGT. With 5 bases removed from V and 2 bases from J, the gap between germline ends came to 16 bases. This chain's CDR3 is CASSTIRVPAYEQYF. CDR3 in DNA: TGTGCCAGCAGTACTATCCGGGTCCCAGCCTACGAGCAGTACTTC.

This chain connects TRBV6-2 or TRBV6-3 to TRBJ2-5, with unresolved D. The CDR3 is 12 amino acids. CDR1 MNHEY and CDR2 SVGEGT come from the germline V gene. Trimming cost V 6 bases and J 6 bases, with 11 bases left between them. CDR3 coding DNA: TGTGCCAGCAGCCTTGCCGAGAAGACCCAGTACTTC. Amino acids: CASSLAEKTQYF.

The chain carries TRBV4-3 and TRBJ1-6; no clear D. Germline V lookup: CDR1 LGHNA, CDR2 YSLEER. V lost 0 bases and J 8 bases, leaving 5 bases between the germline ends. The length of the CDR3 is 13 residues. The CDR3, as DNA: TGCGCCAGCAGCCAAGATCTGTATTCACCCCTCCACTTT. Translating gives CASSQDLYSPLHF.

This chain links TRBV24-1 with TRBJ2-3, with 9 bases lining up with TRBD1. V was clipped by 5 bases and J by 5 bases; unmatched bases: 13. The CDR3 sequence is 17 residues long. Germline CDR1 reads KGHDR; CDR2 reads SFDVKD. The CDR3 nucleotides read TGTGCCACCAGTGGTGTAAGTAGGGACAGGGACGAAGATACGCAGTATTTT. Protein sequence: CATSGVSRDRDEDTQYF.

This sequence joins TRBV7-2 and TRBJ1-2; D gene unclear. Trimming removed 6 bases from V and 0 bases from J, with 11 bases in between. The germline V gene encodes CDR1 SGHTA and CDR2 FQGNSA. The CDR3 extends over 14 amino acids. This CDR3 is CASSSSGTNYGYTF. The CDR3 nucleotides read TGTGCCAGCAGTTCCTCCGGGACTAACTATGGCTACACCTTC.

This clone was detected ten times or more. The V and J genes are TRBV11-2 and TRBJ2-4; 9 bases fit TRBD1. Germline values: CDR1 SGHAT, CDR2 FQNNGV. Unmatched junction bases numbered 8, after V lost 8 bases and J lost 9 bases. The CDR3 extends over 13 amino acids. CDR3 loop: CASARDRASIQYF. CDR3 coding DNA: TGTGCCAGCGCGCGGGACAGGGCGAGCATTCAGTACTTC.

CDR3 sequence (DNA): TGTGCCAGCAGCTTACCCCGACAGGGCACTGAAGCTTTCTTT. This gives the protein CASSLPRQGTEAFF. The chain is built from TRBV11-3 and TRBJ1-1; TRBD1 matches at 7 bases. The V gene's germline CDR1 is SGHNT and CDR2 YENEEA. With V trimmed by 2 bases and J by 4 bases, 4 bases remained unmatched. CDR3 length equals 14 residues.

V gene TRBV18 combines with J gene TRBJ2-7; D uncertain. CDR3 size: 14 residues. Trimming removed 3 bases at V and 2 bases at J, with 11 bases between. CDR1 and CDR2 from the germline V gene are KGHSH and LQKENI. The CDR3 sequence: CASSPTPAPYEQYF. The CDR3 DNA follows: TGTGCCAGCTCACCTACCCCCGCGCCCTACGAGCAGTACTTC.

The rearrangement links TRBV11-3 to TRBJ2-2; no clear D. This CDR3 contains 16 residues. Trimming took 1 base from V and 3 from J, leaving 12 bases between them. Germline V CDR1 and CDR2: SGHNT, YENEEA. This chain's CDR3 is CASSLVQVFHTGELFF. The CDR3, as DNA: TGTGCCAGCAGCTTAGTTCAGGTTTTCCACACCGGGGAGCTGTTTTTT.

The genes are TRBV6-2 or TRBV6-3 and TRBJ2-5; maybe TRBD1 (6 bases). The V end lost 2 bases, the J end lost 4 bases, and 17 bases lay between the germline ends. The CDR3 is made up of 16 amino acids. The V gene's germline CDR1 is MNHEY and CDR2 SVGEGT. The CDR3 reads CASSYNPGRGIETQYF. In DNA form, the CDR3 reads TGTGCCAGCAGTTACAATCCGGGCAGGGGAATAGAGACCCAGTACTTC.

The chain employs TRBV6-6 and TRBJ2-3; TRBD2 agrees at 10 bases. Germline trimming cut 5 bases from V and 4 bases from J; bases unmatched to any gene: 12. The CDR3 has 17 residues. Germline V CDR1 and CDR2: MNHNY, SVGAGI (reference sequence). In DNA form, the CDR3 reads TGTGCCAGCAGTCTACATAGCGGGAGGTTCGGCGCAGATACGCAGTATTTT. Translating it yields CASSLHSGRFGADTQYF.

This clone has only a few counts. The chain links TRBV9 to TRBJ1-6; D is unclear. CDR3 size: 14 residues. V shed 2 bases and J shed 9 bases, with 12 bases lying between them. CDR1 SGDLS and CDR2 YYNGEE come from the germline V gene. As DNA, the CDR3 is TGTGCCAGCAGCGTCCCTGAGGGATTTTCACCCCTCCACTTT. This gives the protein CASSVPEGFSPLHF.